This TCR beta chain originates from a study of blood T cell repertoires in COVID-19. For the study at large: The cDNA or gDNA used as material had been derived from T cells, B-cell-depleted T cells, or PBMCs.

Germline V gene data show CDR1 as SEHNR and CDR2 as FQNEAQ (reference sequence). The ends were cut back, 1 base at V and 7 bases at J, with 11 bases in the middle. The CDR3 length is 14 residues. The protocol was immunoSEQ multiplex PCR, while the TCRdb copy is restricted to in-frame clones and leaves out a portion. The table has more than 200,000 clones, roughly 86% seen once. The chain links TRBV7-9 to TRBJ2-1; D remains ambiguous. Sequenced input: PBMCs or T cells enriched from blood (not recorded which). This receptor was identified in a woman aged 45-59 years who had recovered from COVID-19. The CDR3 sequence is CASSLGRGLNEQFF. The CDR3 DNA sequence: TGTGCCAGCAGCTTAGGGCGAGGCTTAAATGAGCAGTTCTTC.